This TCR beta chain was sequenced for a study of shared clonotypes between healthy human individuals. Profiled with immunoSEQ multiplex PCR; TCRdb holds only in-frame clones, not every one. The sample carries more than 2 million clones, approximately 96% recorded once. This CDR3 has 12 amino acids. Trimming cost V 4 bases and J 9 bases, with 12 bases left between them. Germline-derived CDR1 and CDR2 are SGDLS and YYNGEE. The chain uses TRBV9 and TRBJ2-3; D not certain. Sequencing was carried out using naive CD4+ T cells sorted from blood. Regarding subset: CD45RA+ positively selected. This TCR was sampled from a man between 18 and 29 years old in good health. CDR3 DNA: TGTGCCAGCAGCTCCTCATTCGGCACGCAGTATTTT. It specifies CASSSSFGTQYF.